Following are 15 T cell receptor beta chains from one sample sequenced in a study of blood T cell repertoires in COVID-19. Here immunoSEQ multiplex PCR was the method, and the copy in TCRdb shows in-frame clones only, minus some. The table has around 300,000 clones, 75% to 90% seen once. The sample comprised peripheral blood. These receptors were obtained from a man in his fifties or sixties with acute or convalescent COVID-19.

The rearrangement joins TRBV6-6 to TRBJ1-1; D is possibly TRBD1 (5 bases). Germline lookup yields CDR1 MNHNY and CDR2 SVGAGI (reference sequence). CDR3 length: 12 amino acids. Trimming pared 8 bases from V and 5 bases from J, leaving 12 bases between. CDR3 nucleotides: TGTGCCAGCGGGGGGGGGAGGACTGAAGCTTTCTTT. Translation: CASGGGRTEAFF.

In regard to this clone: An end of the junction differs from the germline gene, which may be a read error. The CDR3 nucleotides are TGTGCCAGCAGTTACTCGGACAGGGGGCCGAAAGAGGCCCAGTACTTC. It codes for CASSYSDRGPKEAQYF. The chain joins TRBV6-5 to TRBJ2-5, with 11 bases identical to TRBD1. CDR1 and CDR2 from the germline V gene are MNHEY and SVGAGI. CDR3 length: 16 amino acids.

The J gene is TRBJ1-1, the V gene TRBV15; TRBD1 aligns across 7 bases. The CDR3 spans 14 residues. Trimming cost V 9 bases and J 3 bases; bases outside gene matches: 10. Germline V gives CDR1 LNHNV, CDR2 YYDKDF (reference sequence). The CDR3 DNA reads TGTGCCACTTCCCAACAGGGGCGAGACACTGAAGCTTTCTTT. It translates to CATSQQGRDTEAFF.

This clone was seen a few times. The chain joins TRBV30 to TRBJ1-5, with 8 nucleotides matching TRBD1. Germline lookup yields CDR1 GTSNPN and CDR2 SVGIG (reference sequence). J gave up 7 bases and V 5 bases, and 4 bases lay outside the gene matches. The CDR3 runs to 12 residues. The CDR3 is CAWDRGGQPQHF. In DNA, the CDR3 is TGTGCCTGGGACAGGGGAGGACAGCCCCAGCATTTT.

The CDR3: CATRQGSSYEQYF. DNA of the CDR3: TGTGCCACCAGGCAGGGGTCTTCCTACGAGCAGTACTTC. The chain employs TRBV15 and TRBJ2-7; possibly TRBD1 for D (6 bases). The CDR3 contains 13 residues. CDR1 and CDR2 from the germline V gene are LNHNV and YYDKDF (reference sequence). V gave up 6 bases and J gave up 1 base, with 10 bases separating them.

The rearrangement joins TRBV5-1 to TRBJ1-1; D gene uncertain. The V and J ends lost 0 bases and 8 bases respectively, with 14 bases between them. CDR1 is SGHRS, CDR2 YFSETQ, per germline. This CDR3 region has 14 residues. The CDR3 spells CASSLEVGSGEAFF. CDR3 DNA sequence: TGCGCCAGCAGCTTGGAGGTAGGGAGCGGGGAAGCTTTCTTT.

The J gene is TRBJ1-1, the V gene TRBV21-1; TRBD1 is the table's D call and was not checked against the DNA. TRBV21-1 has pseudogene status. The CDR3 has 16 amino acids. The CDR3 DNA is TGTGCCAGCAGCAATACTCTTTTCAGGGGGCCCACTGAAGCTTTCTTT. Protein product: CASSNTLFRGPTEAFF.

The V call is TRBV21-1, the J call TRBJ2-7; no check of the table's D call, TRBD1, against the DNA was made. TRBV21-1 is assigned pseudogene status. CDR3 length equals 15 residues. The CDR3 sequence: CASSSQGDLTYEQYF. The CDR3 region has the DNA TGTGCCAGCAGTTCACAGGGGGACTTGACATACGAGCAGTACTTC.

This sequence joins TRBV18 and TRBJ1-6; tentative D call: TRBD1 (5 bases). The V gene lost 5 bases and the J gene lost 3 bases, with 5 bases spanning the gap. The CDR3 totals 13 residues. CDR1 KGHSH and CDR2 LQKENI come from the germline V gene. The CDR3 DNA is TGTGCCAGCTCAGACAGCTATAATTCACCCCTCCACTTT. Protein: CASSDSYNSPLHF.

V usage is TRBV30 and J usage is TRBJ1-5; 7 nucleotides match TRBD1. With V trimmed by 5 bases and J by 3 bases, 10 bases remained unmatched. Germline loops: CDR1 GTSNPN, CDR2 SVGIG (reference sequence). The CDR3 is made up of 15 amino acids. Here the CDR3 reads CAWSQGTRVNQPQHF. As DNA, the CDR3 is TGTGCCTGGTCACAGGGGACAAGAGTCAATCAGCCCCAGCATTTT.

V is TRBV13 and J is TRBJ2-3, with TRBD2 matching 8 bases. The V gene's germline CDR1 is PRHDT and CDR2 FYEKMQ (reference sequence). The trim removed 1 base at V and 0 bases at J, leaving 3 bases unmatched. CDR3 length: 16 residues. In DNA form, the CDR3 reads TGTGCCAGCAGCTTAGTTCGCGGGGGGAGCACAGATACGCAGTATTTT. As protein: CASSLVRGGSTDTQYF.

The chain recombines TRBV24-1 with TRBJ2-2; weak D call: TRBD2 (5 bases). Deletions cut 5 bases from V and 10 bases from J, with 10 bases between. This CDR3 region has 12 residues. Germline V gives CDR1 KGHDR, CDR2 SFDVKD. DNA of the CDR3: TGTGCCACCAGTGCCGAGGGCCCGGAGCTGTTTTTT. It translates to CATSAEGPELFF.

This rearrangement joins TRBV12-3 or TRBV12-4 to TRBJ2-3; D ambiguous. Trimming shortened V by 5 bases and J by 3 bases, and 6 bases separated the two germline ends. The CDR3 spans 12 residues. CDR3 DNA: TGTGCCAGCAGTCCCGGGACAGATACGCAGTATTTT. It translates to CASSPGTDTQYF.

The chain has TRBV23-1 and TRBJ2-5, with TRBD1 matching 7 bases. TRBV23-1 is an ORF, with its function uncertain. This CDR3 has 15 residues. After removal of 6 bases from V and 1 base from J, the junction contained 8 bases not matched to a gene. This chain's CDR3 is CASSQGQYTQETQYF. In DNA, the CDR3 is TGCGCCAGCAGCCAGGGACAGTACACCCAAGAGACCCAGTACTTC.

The chain couples TRBV9 to TRBJ1-2, with unresolved D. Trimming pared 0 bases from V and 2 bases from J, leaving 8 bases between. This CDR3 is 14 amino acids long. CDR1 and CDR2 (germline): SGDLS, YYNGEE. The CDR3, as DNA: TGTGCCAGCAGCGTAGGGGGAGGGAACTATGGCTACACCTTC. Protein product: CASSVGGGNYGYTF.